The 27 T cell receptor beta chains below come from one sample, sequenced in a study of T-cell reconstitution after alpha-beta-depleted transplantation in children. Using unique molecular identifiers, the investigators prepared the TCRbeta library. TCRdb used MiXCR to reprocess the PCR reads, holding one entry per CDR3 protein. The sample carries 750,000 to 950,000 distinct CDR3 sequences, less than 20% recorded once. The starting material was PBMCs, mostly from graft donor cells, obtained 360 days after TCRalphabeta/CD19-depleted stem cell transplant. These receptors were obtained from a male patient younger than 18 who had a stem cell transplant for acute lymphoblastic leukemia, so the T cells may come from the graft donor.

CDR3 protein: CASSLVSAGGRYNEQFF. The CDR3, as DNA: TGCGCCAGCAGCTTGGTGTCGGCGGGAGGGCGTTACAATGAGCAGTTCTTC. The chain links TRBV5-1 to TRBJ2-1; TRBD2 aligns across 9 bases. J was trimmed by 4 bases and V by 0 bases; bases with no gene match: 8. The CDR3 is 17 residues long. The germline gives CDR1 SGHRS, CDR2 YFSETQ.

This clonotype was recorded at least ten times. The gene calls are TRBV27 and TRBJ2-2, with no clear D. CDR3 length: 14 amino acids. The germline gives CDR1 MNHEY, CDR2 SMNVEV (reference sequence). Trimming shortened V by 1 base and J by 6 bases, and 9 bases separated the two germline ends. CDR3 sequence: CASSLLRVAGELFF. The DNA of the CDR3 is TGTGCCAGCAGTTTATTGAGAGTAGCCGGGGAGCTGTTTTTT.

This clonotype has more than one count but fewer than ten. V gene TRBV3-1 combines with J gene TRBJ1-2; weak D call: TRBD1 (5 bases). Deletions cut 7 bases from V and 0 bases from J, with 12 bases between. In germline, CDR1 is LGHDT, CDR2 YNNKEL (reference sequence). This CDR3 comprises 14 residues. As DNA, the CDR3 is TGTGCCAGCAACCGCGGGGGAGCTAACTATGGCTACACCTTC. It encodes CASNRGGANYGYTF. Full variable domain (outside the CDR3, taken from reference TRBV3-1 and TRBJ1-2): DTAVSQTPKYLVTQMGNDKSIKCEQNLGHDTMYWYKQDSKKFLKIMFSYNNKELIINETVPNRFSPKSPDKAHLNLHINSLELGDSAVYFCASNRGGANYGYTFGSGTRLTVV.

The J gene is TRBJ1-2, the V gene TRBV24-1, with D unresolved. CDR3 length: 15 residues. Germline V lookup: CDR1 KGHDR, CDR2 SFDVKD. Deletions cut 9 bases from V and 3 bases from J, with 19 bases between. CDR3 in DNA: TGTGCCACCTCTCATCATGCGGGCATAGACTATGGCTACACCTTC. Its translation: CATSHHAGIDYGYTF.

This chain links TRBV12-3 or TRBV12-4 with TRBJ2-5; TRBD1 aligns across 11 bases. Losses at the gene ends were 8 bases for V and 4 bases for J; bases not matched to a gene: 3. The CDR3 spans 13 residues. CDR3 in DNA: TGTGCCAGCGGACAGGGGGCAGGAGAGACCCAGTACTTC. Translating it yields CASGQGAGETQYF.

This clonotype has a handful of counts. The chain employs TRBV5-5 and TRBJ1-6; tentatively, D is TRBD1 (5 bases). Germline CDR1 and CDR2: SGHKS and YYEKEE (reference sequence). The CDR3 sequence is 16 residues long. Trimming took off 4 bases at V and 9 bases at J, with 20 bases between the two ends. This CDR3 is CASSRDDRTPSSPLHF. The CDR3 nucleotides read TGTGCCAGCAGCCGGGACGATAGGACACCCTCTTCACCCCTCCACTTT.

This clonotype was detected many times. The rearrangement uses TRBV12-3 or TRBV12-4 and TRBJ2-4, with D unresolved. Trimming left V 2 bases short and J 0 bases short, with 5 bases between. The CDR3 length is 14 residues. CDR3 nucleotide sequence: TGTGCCAGCAGTTTACGAGTAGCCAAAAACATTCAGTACTTC. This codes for CASSLRVAKNIQYF.

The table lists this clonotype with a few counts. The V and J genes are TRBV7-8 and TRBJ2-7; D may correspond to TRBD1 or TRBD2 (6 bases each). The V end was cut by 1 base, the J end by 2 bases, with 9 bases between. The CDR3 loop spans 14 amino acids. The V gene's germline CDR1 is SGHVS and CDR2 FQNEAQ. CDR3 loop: CASSLVEGAYEQYF. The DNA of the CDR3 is TGTGCCAGCAGCTTAGTGGAGGGGGCCTACGAGCAGTACTTC. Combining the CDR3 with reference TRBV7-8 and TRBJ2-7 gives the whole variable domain GAGVSQSPRYKVAKRGQDVALRCDPISGHVSLFWYQQALGQGPEFLTYFQNEAQLDKSGLPSDRFFAERPEGSVSTLKIQRTQQEDSAVYLCASSLVEGAYEQYFGPGTRLTVT.

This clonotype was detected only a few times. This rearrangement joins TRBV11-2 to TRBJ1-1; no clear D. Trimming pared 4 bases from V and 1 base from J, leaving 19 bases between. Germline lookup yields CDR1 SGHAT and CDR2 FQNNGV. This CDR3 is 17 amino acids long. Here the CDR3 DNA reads TGTGCCAGCAGCTCCCAATTCTCGTTCGCCGCGAACACTGAAGCTTTCTTT. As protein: CASSSQFSFAANTEAFF.

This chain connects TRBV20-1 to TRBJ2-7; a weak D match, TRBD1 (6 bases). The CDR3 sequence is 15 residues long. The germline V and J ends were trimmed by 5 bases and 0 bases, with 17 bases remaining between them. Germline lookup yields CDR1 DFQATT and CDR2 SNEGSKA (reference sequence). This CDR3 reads CSASQGQVSSYEQYF. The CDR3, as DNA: TGCAGTGCTTCCCAGGGGCAGGTGAGCTCCTACGAGCAGTACTTC.

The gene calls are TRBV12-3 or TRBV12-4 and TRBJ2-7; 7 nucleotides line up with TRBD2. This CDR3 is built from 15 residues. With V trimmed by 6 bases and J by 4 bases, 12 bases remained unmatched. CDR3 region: CASSPWGGVGYEQYF. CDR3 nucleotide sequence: TGTGCCAGCAGCCCCTGGGGGGGAGTAGGGTACGAGCAGTACTTC.

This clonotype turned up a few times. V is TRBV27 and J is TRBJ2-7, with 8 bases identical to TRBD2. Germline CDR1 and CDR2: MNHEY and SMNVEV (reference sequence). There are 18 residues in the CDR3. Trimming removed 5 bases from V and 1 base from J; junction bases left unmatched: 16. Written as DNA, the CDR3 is TGTGCCAGCAGTGAAACGCCCAGCGGGAGAGGGGGTTCCTACGAGCAGTACTTC. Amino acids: CASSETPSGRGGSYEQYF.

CDR3 coding DNA: TGTGCCAGCAGCCAAGTGGGCGGGGGAAAGGCCCTCCACTTT. It encodes CASSQVGGGKALHF. The V call is TRBV3-1, the J call TRBJ1-6; maybe TRBD1 (5 bases). CDR1 and CDR2 from the germline V gene are LGHDT and YNNKEL (reference sequence). The ends were cut back, 1 base at V and 14 bases at J, with 15 bases in the middle. CDR3 length: 14 residues.

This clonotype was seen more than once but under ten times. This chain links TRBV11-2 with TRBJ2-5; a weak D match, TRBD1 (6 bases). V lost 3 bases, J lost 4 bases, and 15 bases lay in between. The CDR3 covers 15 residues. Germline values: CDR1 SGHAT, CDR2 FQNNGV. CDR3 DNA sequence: TGTGCCAGCAGCTTTGGGTCAGGGGCAGCAGAGACCCAGTACTTC. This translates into CASSFGSGAAETQYF. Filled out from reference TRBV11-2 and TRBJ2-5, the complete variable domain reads EAGVAQSPRYKIIEKRQSVAFWCNPISGHATLYWYQQILGQGPKLLIQFQNNGVVDDSQLPKDRFSAERLKGVDSTLKIQPAKLEDSAVYLCASSFGSGAAETQYFGPGTRLLVL.

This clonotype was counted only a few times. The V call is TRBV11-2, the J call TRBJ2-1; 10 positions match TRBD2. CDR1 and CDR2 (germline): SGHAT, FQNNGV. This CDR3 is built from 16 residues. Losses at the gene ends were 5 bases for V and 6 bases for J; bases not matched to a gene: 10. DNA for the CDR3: TGTGCCAGCAGCCCGGCCCTAGCGGGAGTTGGCAATGAGCAGTTCTTC. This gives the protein CASSPALAGVGNEQFF.

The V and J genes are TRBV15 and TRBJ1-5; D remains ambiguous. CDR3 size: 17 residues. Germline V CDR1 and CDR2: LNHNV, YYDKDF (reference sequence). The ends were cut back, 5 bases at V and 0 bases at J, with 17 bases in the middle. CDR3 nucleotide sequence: TGTGCCACCAGCCCGGTCGGCAGTCCATATAGCAATCAGCCCCAGCATTTT. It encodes CATSPVGSPYSNQPQHF.

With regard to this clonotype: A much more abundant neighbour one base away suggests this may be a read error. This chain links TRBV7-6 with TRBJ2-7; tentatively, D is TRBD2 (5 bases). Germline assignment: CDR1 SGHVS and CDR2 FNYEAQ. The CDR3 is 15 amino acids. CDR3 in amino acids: CASSLGGSKSYGQYF. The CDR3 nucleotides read TGTGCCAGCAGCTTAGGCGGGTCAAAGAGCTACGGGCAGTACTTC. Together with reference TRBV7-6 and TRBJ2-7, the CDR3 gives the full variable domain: GAGVSQSPRYKVTKRGQDVALRCDPISGHVSLYWYRQALGQGPEFLTYFNYEAQQDKSGLPNDRFSAERPEGSISTLTIQRTEQRDSAMYRCASSLGGSKSYGQYFGPGTRLTVT.

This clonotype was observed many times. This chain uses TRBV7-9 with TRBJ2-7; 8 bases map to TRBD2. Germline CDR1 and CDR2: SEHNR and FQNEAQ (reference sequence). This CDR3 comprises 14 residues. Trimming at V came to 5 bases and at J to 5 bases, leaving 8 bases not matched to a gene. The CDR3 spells CASSEETSDHEQYF. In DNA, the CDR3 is TGTGCCAGCAGCGAGGAGACTAGCGACCACGAGCAGTACTTC.

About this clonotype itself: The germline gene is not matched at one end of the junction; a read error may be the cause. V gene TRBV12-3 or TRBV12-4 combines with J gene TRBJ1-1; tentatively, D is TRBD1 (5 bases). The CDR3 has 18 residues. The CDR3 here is CASSLGASLGRENAEAFF. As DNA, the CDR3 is TGTGCCAGCAGTTTAGGGGCCTCCCTAGGCAGGGAGAACGCTGAAGCTTTCTTT.

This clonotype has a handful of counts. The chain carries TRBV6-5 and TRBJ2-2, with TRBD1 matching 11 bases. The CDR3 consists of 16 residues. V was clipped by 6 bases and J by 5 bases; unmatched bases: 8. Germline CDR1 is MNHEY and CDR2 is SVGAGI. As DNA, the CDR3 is TGTGCCAGCAGAACCGGACAGGGGGCAAAAACCGGGGAGCTGTTTTTT. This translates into CASRTGQGAKTGELFF.

In DNA, the CDR3 is TGCGCCAGCAGCTTGGTGGTCGCAGGGAGCGAGCAGTACTTC. Translation: CASSLVVAGSEQYF. This chain connects TRBV5-1 to TRBJ2-7; D may match TRBD1 or TRBD2 (5 bases each). Per germline, CDR1 SGHRS and CDR2 YFSETQ. CDR3 size: 14 residues. The ends were cut back, 0 bases at V and 6 bases at J, with 13 bases in the middle.

CDR3: CASSLSGRRQETQYF. CDR3 sequence (DNA): TGTGCCAGCAGTTTGTCGGGGAGGAGGCAAGAGACCCAGTACTTC. The chain couples TRBV12-3 or TRBV12-4 to TRBJ2-5; possibly TRBD2 for D (6 bases). This CDR3 comprises 15 residues. Trimming cost V 3 bases and J 2 bases, with 13 bases left between them.

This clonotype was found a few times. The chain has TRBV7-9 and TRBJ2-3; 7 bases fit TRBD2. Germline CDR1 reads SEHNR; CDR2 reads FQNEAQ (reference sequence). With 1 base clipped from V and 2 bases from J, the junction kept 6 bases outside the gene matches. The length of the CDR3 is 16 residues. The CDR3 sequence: CASSLEGLAVTDTQYF. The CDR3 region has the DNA TGTGCCAGCAGCTTAGAAGGGCTAGCGGTCACAGATACGCAGTATTTT. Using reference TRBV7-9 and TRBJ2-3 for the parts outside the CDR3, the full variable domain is DTGVSQNPRHKITKRGQNVTFRCDPISEHNRLYWYRQTLGQGPEFLTYFQNEAQLEKSRLLSDRFSAERPKGSFSTLEIQRTEQGDSAMYLCASSLEGLAVTDTQYFGPGTRLTVL.

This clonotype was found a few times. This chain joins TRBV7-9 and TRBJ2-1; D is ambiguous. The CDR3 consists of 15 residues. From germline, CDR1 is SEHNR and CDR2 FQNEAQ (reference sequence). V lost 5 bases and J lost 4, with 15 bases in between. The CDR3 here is CASSPPHPGYNEQFF. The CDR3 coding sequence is TGTGCCAGCAGCCCTCCGCATCCCGGATACAATGAGCAGTTCTTC.

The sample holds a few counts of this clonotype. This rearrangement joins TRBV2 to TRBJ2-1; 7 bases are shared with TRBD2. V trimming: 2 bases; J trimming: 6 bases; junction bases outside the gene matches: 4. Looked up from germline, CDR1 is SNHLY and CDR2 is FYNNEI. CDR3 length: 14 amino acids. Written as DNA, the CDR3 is TGTGCCAGCAGTGAATCCCTAGCGGCCAATGAGCAGTTCTTC. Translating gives CASSESLAANEQFF. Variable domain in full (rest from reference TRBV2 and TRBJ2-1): EPEVTQTPSHQVTQMGQEVILRCVPISNHLYFYWYRQILGQKVEFLVSFYNNEISEKSEIFDDQFSVERPDGSNFTLKIRSTKLEDSAMYFCASSESLAANEQFFGPGTRLTVL.

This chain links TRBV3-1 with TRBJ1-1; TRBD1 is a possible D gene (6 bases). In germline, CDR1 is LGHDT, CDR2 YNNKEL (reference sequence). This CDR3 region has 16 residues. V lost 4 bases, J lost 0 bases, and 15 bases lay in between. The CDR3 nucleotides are TGTGCCAGCAGCCCCTATACAGGGCCTATGAACACTGAAGCTTTCTTT. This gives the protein CASSPYTGPMNTEAFF.

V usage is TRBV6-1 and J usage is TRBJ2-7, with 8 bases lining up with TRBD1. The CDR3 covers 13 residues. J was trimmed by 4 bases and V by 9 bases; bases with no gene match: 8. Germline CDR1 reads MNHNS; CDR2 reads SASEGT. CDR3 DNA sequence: TGTGCCAGTAGGGGGACAGGACATTACGAGCAGTACTTC. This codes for CASRGTGHYEQYF.